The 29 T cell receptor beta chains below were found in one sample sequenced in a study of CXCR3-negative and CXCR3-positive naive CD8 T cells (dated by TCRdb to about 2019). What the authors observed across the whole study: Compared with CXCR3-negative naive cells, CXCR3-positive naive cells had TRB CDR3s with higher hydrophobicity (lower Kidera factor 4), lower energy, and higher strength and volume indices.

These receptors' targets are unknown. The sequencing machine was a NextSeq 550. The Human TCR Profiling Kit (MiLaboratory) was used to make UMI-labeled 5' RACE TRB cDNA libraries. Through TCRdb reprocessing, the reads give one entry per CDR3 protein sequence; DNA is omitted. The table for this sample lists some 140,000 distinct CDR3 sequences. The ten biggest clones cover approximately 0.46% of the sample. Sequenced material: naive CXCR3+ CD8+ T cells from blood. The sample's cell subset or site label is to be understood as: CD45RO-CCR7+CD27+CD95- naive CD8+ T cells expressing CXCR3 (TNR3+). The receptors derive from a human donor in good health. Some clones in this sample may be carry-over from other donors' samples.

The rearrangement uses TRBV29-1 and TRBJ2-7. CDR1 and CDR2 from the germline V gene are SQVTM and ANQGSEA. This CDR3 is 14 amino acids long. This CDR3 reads CSVEGDTYTYEQYF.

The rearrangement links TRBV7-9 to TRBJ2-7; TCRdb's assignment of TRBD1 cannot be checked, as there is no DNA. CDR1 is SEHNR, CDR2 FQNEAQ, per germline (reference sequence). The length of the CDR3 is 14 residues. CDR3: CASSLAGKGYEQYF.

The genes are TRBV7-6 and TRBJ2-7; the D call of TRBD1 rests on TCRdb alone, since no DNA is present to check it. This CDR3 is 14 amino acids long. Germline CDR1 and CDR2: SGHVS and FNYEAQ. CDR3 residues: CASSYGQGTNEQYF.

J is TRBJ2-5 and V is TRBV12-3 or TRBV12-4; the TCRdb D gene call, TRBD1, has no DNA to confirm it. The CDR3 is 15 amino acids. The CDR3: CASSRTGAAGETQYF.

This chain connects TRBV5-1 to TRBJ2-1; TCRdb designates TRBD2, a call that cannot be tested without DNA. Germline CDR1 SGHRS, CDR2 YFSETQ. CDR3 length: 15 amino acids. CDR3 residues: CASSDRAGGYNEQFF.

CDR3 amino acids: CSARDWDRVPETDTQYF. The chain links TRBV20-1 to TRBJ2-3; lacking DNA, the TRBD1 call made by TCRdb goes unchecked. This CDR3 is 17 amino acids long. Germline CDR1 and CDR2: DFQATT and SNEGSKA (reference sequence).

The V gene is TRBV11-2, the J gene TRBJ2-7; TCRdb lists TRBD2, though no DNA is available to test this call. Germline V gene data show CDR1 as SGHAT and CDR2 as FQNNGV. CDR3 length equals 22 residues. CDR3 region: CASSIRDTRSYSLAGGDYEQYF.

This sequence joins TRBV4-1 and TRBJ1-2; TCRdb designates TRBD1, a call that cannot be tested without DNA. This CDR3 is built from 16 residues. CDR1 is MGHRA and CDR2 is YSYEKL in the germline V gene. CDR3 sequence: CASSQDSQGALDGYTF.

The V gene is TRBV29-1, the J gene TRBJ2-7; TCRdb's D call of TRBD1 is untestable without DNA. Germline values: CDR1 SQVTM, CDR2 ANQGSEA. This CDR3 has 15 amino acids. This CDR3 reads CSVSSGQGVIYEQYF.

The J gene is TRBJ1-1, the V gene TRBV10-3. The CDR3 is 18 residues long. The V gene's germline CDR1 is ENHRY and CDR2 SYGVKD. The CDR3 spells CAISESGPSGAEGTEAFF.

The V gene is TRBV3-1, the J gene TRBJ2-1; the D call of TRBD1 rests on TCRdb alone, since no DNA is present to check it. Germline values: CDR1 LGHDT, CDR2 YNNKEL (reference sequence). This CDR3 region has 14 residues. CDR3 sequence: CASRGGLGHNEQFF.

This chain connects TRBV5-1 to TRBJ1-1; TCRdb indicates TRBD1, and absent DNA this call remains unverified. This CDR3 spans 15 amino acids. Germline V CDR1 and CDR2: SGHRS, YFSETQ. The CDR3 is CASSPTGVDRTEAFF. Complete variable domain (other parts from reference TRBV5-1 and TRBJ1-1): KAGVTQTPRYLIKTRGQQVTLSCSPISGHRSVSWYQQTPGQGLQFLFEYFSETQRNKGNFPGRFSGRQFSNSRSEMNVSTLELGDSALYLCASSPTGVDRTEAFFGQGTRLTVV.

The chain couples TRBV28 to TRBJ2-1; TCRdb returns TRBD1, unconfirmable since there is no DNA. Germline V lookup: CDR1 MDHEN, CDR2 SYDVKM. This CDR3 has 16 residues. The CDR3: CASSVHGQGAYNEQFF.

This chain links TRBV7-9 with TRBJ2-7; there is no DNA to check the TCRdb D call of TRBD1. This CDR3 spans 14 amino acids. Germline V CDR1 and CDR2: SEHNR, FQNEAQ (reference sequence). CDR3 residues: CASSPGGQSREQYF.

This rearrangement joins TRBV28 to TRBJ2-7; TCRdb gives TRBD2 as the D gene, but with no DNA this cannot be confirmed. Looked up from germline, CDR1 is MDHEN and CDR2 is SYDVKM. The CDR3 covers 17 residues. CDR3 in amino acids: CASSDPAGILPSYEQYF.

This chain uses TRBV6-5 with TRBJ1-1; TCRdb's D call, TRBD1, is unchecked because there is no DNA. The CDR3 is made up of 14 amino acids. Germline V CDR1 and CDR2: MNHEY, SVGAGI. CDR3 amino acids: CASSYFGAGAEAFF.

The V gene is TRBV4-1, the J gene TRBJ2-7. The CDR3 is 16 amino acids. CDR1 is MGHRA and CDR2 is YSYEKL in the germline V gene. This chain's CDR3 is CASSQVLTGRSYEQYF.

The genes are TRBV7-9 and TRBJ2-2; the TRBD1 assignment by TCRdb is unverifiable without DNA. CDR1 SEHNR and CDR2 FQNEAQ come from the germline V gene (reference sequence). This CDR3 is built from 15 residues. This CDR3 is CASSLENRVTGELFF.

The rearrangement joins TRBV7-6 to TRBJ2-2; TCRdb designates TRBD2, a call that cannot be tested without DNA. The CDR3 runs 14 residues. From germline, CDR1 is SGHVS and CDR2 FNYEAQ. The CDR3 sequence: CASSPGTRAGELFF.

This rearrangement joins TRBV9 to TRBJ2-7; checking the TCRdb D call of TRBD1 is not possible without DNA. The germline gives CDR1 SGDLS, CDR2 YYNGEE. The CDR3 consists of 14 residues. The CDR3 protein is CASSVLDRGSEQYF.

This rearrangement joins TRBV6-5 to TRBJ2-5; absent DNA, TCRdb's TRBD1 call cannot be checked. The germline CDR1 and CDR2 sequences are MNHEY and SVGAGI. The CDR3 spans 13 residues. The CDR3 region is CASSNRAQETQYF.

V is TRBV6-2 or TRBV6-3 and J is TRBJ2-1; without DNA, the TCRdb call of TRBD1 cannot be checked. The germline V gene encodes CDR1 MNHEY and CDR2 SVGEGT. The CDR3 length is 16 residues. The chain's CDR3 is CASSYEGDRVYNEQFF.

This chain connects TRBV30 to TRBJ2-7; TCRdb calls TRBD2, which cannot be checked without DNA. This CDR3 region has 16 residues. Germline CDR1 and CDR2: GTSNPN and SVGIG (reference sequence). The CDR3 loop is CAWSAERELTAYEQYF.

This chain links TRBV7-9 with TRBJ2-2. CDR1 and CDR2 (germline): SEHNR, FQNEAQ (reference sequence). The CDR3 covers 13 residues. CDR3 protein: CASSFWLTGELFF.

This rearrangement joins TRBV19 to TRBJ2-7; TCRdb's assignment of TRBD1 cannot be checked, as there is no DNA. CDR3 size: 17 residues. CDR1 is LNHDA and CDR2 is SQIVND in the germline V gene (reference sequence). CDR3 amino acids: CASSSLSGTGVPGEQYF.

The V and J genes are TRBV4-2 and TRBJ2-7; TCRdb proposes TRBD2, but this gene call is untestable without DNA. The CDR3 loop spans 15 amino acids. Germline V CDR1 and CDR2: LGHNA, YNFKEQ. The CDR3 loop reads CASSQDLSESYEQYF.

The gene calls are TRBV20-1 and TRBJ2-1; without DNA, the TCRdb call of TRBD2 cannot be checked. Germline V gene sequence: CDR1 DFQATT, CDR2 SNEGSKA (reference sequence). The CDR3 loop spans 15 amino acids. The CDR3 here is CSALGLADTYNEQFF.

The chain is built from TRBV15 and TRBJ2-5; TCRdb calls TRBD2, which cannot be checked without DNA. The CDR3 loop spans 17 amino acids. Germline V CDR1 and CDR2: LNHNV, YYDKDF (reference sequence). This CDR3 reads CATSTPEAGGIQETQYF.

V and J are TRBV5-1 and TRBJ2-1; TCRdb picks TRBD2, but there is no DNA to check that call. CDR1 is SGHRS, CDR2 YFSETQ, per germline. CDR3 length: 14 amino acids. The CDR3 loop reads CASSLASGYNEQFF. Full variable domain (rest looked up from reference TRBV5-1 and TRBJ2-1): KAGVTQTPRYLIKTRGQQVTLSCSPISGHRSVSWYQQTPGQGLQFLFEYFSETQRNKGNFPGRFSGRQFSNSRSEMNVSTLELGDSALYLCASSLASGYNEQFFGPGTRLTVL.